Following are 11 T cell receptor beta chains from one sample sequenced in a study of CD8+ T cells in alopecia areata. Treatment noted: oral pan-JAK inhibitor, 5-10 mg twice daily. After isolation, RNA underwent reverse transcription to generate cDNA as the sequencing template. Assay used: immunoSEQ multiplex PCR; TCRdb lists only in-frame clones, some missing. Of about 300,000 clones detected, 55% to 75% appear once; the ten largest clones hold more than 1.5%. Sample: CD4+ T cells sorted from blood, taken at week 24, from a patient treated with tofacitinib. The receptors originated from a human donor with alopecia areata.

This clone was observed a few times. In the same sample, other DNA sequences code for this CDR3. The V call is TRBV4-3, the J call TRBJ1-1, with unresolved D. V was clipped by 0 bases and J by 2 bases, with 7 bases between them. Germline CDR1 and CDR2: LGHNA and YSLEER. CDR3 length: 14 residues. This CDR3 is CASSQDGRNTEAFF. The CDR3 DNA sequence: TGCGCCAGCAGCCAAGACGGGAGAAACACTGAAGCTTTCTTT.

This clone was counted only a few times. The V and J genes are TRBV30 and TRBJ2-2; 7 positions match TRBD1. V lost 5 bases, J lost 0 bases, and 0 bases stayed unmatched. This CDR3 contains 13 residues. Germline V lookup: CDR1 GTSNPN, CDR2 SVGIG (reference sequence). This CDR3 reads CAWDRANTGELFF. The CDR3 DNA reads TGTGCCTGGGACAGGGCGAACACCGGGGAGCTGTTTTTT.

This clone was picked up many times. The chain joins TRBV14 to TRBJ2-6; possible D gene TRBD2, 5 bases. The V end was cut by 4 bases, the J end by 0 bases, with 10 bases between. The CDR3 has 16 residues. Germline CDR1 is SGHDN and CDR2 is FVKESK. The CDR3 loop reads CASSLLGVSGANVLTF. The CDR3 nucleotides are TGTGCCAGCAGCCTCCTGGGAGTCTCTGGGGCCAACGTCCTGACTTTC. Drawing the rest from reference TRBV14 and TRBJ2-6, the complete variable domain is EAGVTQFPSHSVIEKGQTVTLRCDPISGHDNLYWYRRVMGKEIKFLLHFVKESKQDESGMPNNRFLAERTGGTYSTLKVQPAELEDSGVYFCASSLLGVSGANVLTFGAGSRLTVL.

The genes are TRBV19 and TRBJ2-7; D possibly corresponds to TRBD1 (5 bases). Looked up from germline, CDR1 is LNHDA and CDR2 is SQIVND (reference sequence). CDR3 length equals 13 residues. V was cut by 4 bases and J by 6 bases, with 13 bases left in between. The CDR3 bases are TGTGCCAGTAGTAGGGGCTTTTCGGCCGAGCAGTACTTC. Translated, it gives CASSRGFSAEQYF. Combining the CDR3 with reference TRBV19 and TRBJ2-7 gives the whole variable domain DGGITQSPKYLFRKEGQNVTLSCEQNLNHDAMYWYRQDPGQGLRLIYYSQIVNDFQKGDIAEGYSVSREKKESFPLTVTSAQKNPTAFYLCASSRGFSAEQYFGPGTRLTVT.

The chain couples TRBV5-1 to TRBJ2-4; D possibly corresponds to TRBD2 (5 bases). Trimming removed 5 bases from V and 0 bases from J, with 9 bases in between. The CDR3 runs 14 residues. Germline lookup yields CDR1 SGHRS and CDR2 YFSETQ. CDR3 sequence (DNA): TGCGCCAGCAGGCCGGAGGTAGCCAAAAACATTCAGTACTTC. Its translation is CASRPEVAKNIQYF.

The rearrangement joins TRBV6-5 to TRBJ2-5; D possibly corresponds to TRBD2 (5 bases). CDR1 and CDR2 (germline): MNHEY, SVGAGI. The V end lost 0 bases, the J end lost 1 base, and 6 bases lay between the germline ends. CDR3 length: 14 amino acids. CDR3 region: CASSYSRAQETQYF. The CDR3 DNA reads TGTGCCAGCAGTTACTCGAGGGCCCAAGAGACCCAGTACTTC.

This clone showed up just a few times. The chain couples TRBV28 to TRBJ1-4; 7 bases match TRBD1. After removal of 10 bases from V and 4 bases from J, the junction contained 30 bases not matched to a gene. This CDR3 contains 21 residues. Germline CDR1 reads MDHEN; CDR2 reads SYDVKM. Written as DNA, the CDR3 is TGTGCCACAACCCTTTCCCCCCACACAGGGGTTTCTCAACTGGGTAATGAAAAACTGTTTTTT. Its protein product is CATTLSPHTGVSQLGNEKLFF.

The rearrangement uses TRBV30 and TRBJ2-7; the D is unclear. This CDR3 comprises 14 residues. Germline CDR1 is GTSNPN and CDR2 is SVGIG (reference sequence). V lost 3 bases and J 4 bases, leaving 16 bases between the germline ends. This CDR3 is CAWSRSGSKYEQYF. CDR3 bases: TGTGCCTGGAGCCGTTCTGGCAGCAAATACGAGCAGTACTTC.

The chain employs TRBV7-8 and TRBJ2-3, with D hard to call. Trimming took off 4 bases at V and 2 bases at J, with 7 bases between the two ends. The CDR3 runs 13 residues. CDR1 and CDR2 from the germline V gene are SGHVS and FQNEAQ. CDR3 protein: CASSSPNTDTQYF. The CDR3 region has the DNA TGTGCCAGCAGCTCACCAAACACAGATACGCAGTATTTT.

V usage is TRBV4-1 and J usage is TRBJ2-3, with 12 bases matching TRBD2. The V gene end was trimmed by 4 bases and the J gene end by 4 bases; junction bases not matched to a gene: 6. CDR1 is MGHRA and CDR2 is YSYEKL in the germline V gene. CDR3 length equals 16 residues. The CDR3, as DNA: TGCGCCAGCAGCCTTCAGACTAGCGGGGGCGCAGATACGCAGTATTTT. Residues: CASSLQTSGGADTQYF.

The chain uses TRBV5-4 and TRBJ2-3, with D perhaps TRBD1 (6 bases). The CDR3 totals 14 residues. With 0 bases removed from V and 5 bases from J, the gap between germline ends came to 10 bases. From germline, CDR1 is SGHNT and CDR2 YYREEE (reference sequence). The DNA for the CDR3 is TGTGCCAGCAGCTTGGGTCAGGGGCAAGATACGCAGTATTTT. It specifies CASSLGQGQDTQYF.